This TCR beta chain is from a study of blood T cells in healthy people across ages. Study details: About one barcoded beta molecule per two T cells was the capture yield of template switching.

The ends lost 5 bases at V and 4 bases at J; junction bases unmatched: 11. There are 15 residues in the CDR3. This clonotype was picked up a small number of times. Primers used in a second PCR of roughly 7 to 11 cycles were a sample-barcoded 5' primer and a J-beta primer mix. TCRdb called the 5' RACE reads again in MiXCR, with one record for every CDR3 protein. The sample comprises around 1,600,000 distinct CDR3 sequences, under 55% of which are singletons, and over 3.5% rests with the top ten. The source of this sequence is a woman aged 18 to 35 in good health. This chain joins TRBV12-3 or TRBV12-4 and TRBJ2-7; 7 positions agree with TRBD1. Sequencing was performed on blood. Written as DNA, the CDR3 is TGTGCCAGCAGTCTCGGACCAGACAGGGCGTACGAGCAGTACTTC. Translating gives CASSLGPDRAYEQYF.